The clone carrying this TCR beta chain was recorded at least ten times. Its antigen is currently unknown. CDR3 length equals 14 residues. Trimming took off 1 base at V and 2 bases at J, with 8 bases between the two ends. Per germline, CDR1 SGHTA and CDR2 FQGNSA. Every ophthalmopathy donor presented moderate-to-severe activity, CAS ≥3, NOSPECS ≥4 and duration under 3 months. A volume of 10 ml of fresh peripheral blood supplied the PBMCs. This entry belongs to a study of Graves' ophthalmopathy and Graves' hyperthyroidism. The sequenced template was RNA, covering the TCR beta CDR3 region. HTBI primers primed a first-round RT-PCR, and a second-round multiplex PCR followed. In TCRdb, the multiplex PCR reads were re-called with MiXCR into one record per CDR3 protein. The profile shows fewer than 350,000 distinct CDR3 sequences, 17% of them singletons. Findings and limits, study-wide: A roughly 76% specificity and about 90% sensitivity were achieved by a 13-signature model that separated ophthalmopathy from stable hyperthyroidism.

This TCR was sampled from an adult man with Graves' ophthalmopathy. The sequencing sample was made of peripheral blood. V and J are TRBV7-2 and TRBJ1-2; D ambiguous. The CDR3 protein is CASSLGGYNYGYTF. In DNA form, the CDR3 reads TGTGCCAGCAGCTTAGGCGGGTACAACTATGGCTACACCTTC.